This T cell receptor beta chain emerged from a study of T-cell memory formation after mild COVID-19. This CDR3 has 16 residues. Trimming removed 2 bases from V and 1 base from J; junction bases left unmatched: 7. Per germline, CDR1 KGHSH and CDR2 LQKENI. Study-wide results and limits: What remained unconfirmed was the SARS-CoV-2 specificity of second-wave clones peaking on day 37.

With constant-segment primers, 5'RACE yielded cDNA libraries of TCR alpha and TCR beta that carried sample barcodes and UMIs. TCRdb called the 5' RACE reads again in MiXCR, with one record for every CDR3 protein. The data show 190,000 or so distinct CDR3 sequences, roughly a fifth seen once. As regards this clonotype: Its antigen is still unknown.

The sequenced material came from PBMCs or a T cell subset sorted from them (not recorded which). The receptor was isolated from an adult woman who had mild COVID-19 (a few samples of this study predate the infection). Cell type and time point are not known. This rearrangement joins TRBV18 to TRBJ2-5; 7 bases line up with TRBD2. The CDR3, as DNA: TGTGCCAGCTCACCATCCGGCAGGGAGGGCCAAGAGACCCAGTACTTC. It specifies CASSPSGREGQETQYF.